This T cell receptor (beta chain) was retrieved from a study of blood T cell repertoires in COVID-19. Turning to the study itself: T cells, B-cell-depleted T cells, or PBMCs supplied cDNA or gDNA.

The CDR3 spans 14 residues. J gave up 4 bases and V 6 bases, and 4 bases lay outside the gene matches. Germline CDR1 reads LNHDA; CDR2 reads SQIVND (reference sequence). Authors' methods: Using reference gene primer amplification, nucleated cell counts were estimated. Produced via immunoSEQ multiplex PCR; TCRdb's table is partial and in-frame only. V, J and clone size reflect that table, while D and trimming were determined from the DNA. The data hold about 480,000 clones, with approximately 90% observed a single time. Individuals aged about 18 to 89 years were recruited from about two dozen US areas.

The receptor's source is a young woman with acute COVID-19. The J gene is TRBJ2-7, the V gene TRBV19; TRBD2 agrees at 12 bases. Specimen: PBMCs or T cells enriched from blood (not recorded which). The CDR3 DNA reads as TGTGCCAGTAGCCGGACTAGCGGGAAATACGAGCAGTACTTC. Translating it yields CASSRTSGKYEQYF.